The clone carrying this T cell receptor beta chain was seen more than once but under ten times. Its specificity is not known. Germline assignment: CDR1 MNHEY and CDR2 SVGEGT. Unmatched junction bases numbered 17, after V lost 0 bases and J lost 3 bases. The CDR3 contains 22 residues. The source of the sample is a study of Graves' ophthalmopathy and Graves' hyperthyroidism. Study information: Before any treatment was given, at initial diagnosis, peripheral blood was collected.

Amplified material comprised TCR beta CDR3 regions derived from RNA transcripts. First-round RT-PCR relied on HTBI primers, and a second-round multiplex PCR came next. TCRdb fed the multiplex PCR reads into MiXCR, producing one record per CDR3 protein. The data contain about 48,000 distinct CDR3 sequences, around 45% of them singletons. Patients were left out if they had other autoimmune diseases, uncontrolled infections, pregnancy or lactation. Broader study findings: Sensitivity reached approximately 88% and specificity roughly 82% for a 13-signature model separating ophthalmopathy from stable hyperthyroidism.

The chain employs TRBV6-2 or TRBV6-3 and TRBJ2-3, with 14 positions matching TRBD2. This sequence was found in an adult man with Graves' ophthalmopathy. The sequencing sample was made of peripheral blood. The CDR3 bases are TGTGCCAGCAGTTACTCAACTAGACTAGCGGGGGGGCCTATCGACAGGACAGATACGCAGTATTTT. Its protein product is CASSYSTRLAGGPIDRTDTQYF.